Below, 4 T cell receptor beta chains from the same sample are listed, as sequenced in a study of cytomegalovirus exposure and HLA in healthy donors. Use of 60 Vbeta and 13 Jbeta primers characterized the PCR. TCRdb's table, derived via immunoSEQ multiplex PCR, lists solely in-frame clones and lacks some. The table records around 180,000 clones, less than 90% of them present only once. The sequenced sample was PBMCs. The receptor source for this set is a girl under three years old in good health and CMV-seronegative.

V gene TRBV4-1 combines with J gene TRBJ1-2; unclear D gene. Between the trimmed V and J ends, which lost 6 bases and 0 bases, there was a span of 14 bases. The CDR3 is made up of 15 amino acids. Germline V gives CDR1 MGHRA, CDR2 YSYEKL. This chain's CDR3 is CASRNIFVPNYGYTF. CDR3 nucleotides: TGCGCCAGCAGGAACATTTTTGTACCTAACTATGGCTACACCTTC.

Turning to this clone: The junction and the germline gene differ at one end; a read error may be behind it. The chain couples TRBV9 to TRBJ2-7; 9 bases align to TRBD2. The CDR3 consists of 16 residues. Germline values: CDR1 SGDLS, CDR2 YYNGEE. This chain's CDR3 is CASSVASSSGAYKQYF. CDR3 bases: TGTGCCAGCAGCGTAGCCTCGTCTAGCGGGGCCTACAAGCAGTACTTC. The variable domain in full, completed from reference TRBV9 and TRBJ2-7, reads DSGVTQTPKHLITATGQRVTLRCSPRSGDLSVYWYQQSLDQGLQFLIQYYNGEERAKGNILERFSAQQFPDLHSELNLSSLELGDSALYFCASSVASSSGAYKQYFGPGTRLTVT.

The V and J genes are TRBV14 and TRBJ2-3, with D perhaps TRBD2 (5 bases). V lost 0 bases and J lost 6, with 25 bases in between. The CDR3 extends over 19 amino acids. Germline V lookup: CDR1 SGHDN, CDR2 FVKESK. The CDR3 coding sequence is TGTGCCAGCAGCCAAGAACGGACGTCGGTTGCGGGTAGCTCCGATACGCAGTATTTT. Protein: CASSQERTSVAGSSDTQYF.

The J gene is TRBJ2-5, the V gene TRBV5-1, with TRBD2 matching over 12 bases. This CDR3 is built from 16 residues. Germline CDR1 is SGHRS and CDR2 is YFSETQ. After removal of 4 bases from V and 5 bases from J, the junction contained 9 bases not matched to a gene. CDR3 sequence reads: CASSAETSGRRETQYF. The CDR3 DNA follows: TGCGCCAGCAGCGCGGAGACTAGCGGGAGACGGGAGACCCAGTACTTC.